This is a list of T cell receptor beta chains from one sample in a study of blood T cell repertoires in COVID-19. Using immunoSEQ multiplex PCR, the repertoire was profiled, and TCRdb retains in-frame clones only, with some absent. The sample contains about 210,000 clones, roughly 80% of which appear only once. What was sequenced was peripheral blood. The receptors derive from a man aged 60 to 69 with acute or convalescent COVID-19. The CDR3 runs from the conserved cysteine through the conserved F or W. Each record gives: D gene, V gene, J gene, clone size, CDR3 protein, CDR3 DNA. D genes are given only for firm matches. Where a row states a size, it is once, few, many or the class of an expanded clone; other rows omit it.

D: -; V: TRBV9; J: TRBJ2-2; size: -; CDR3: CASSVTGGANTGELFF; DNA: TGTGCCAGCAGCGTGACAGGAGGCGCGAACACCGGGGAGCTGTTTTTT
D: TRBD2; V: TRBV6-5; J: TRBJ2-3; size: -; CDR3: CASSSTSGFKDTQYF; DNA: TGTGCCAGCAGTTCCACTAGCGGTTTCAAAGATACGCAGTATTTT
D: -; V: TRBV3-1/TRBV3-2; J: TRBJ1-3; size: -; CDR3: CASSQGATTGNTIYF; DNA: TGTGCCAGCAGCCAAGGGGCGACAACTGGAAACACCATATATTTT
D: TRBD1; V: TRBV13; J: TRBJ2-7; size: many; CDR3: CASSPRQGLPYEQYF; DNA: TGTGCCAGCAGCCCGAGACAGGGTTTGCCCTACGAGCAGTACTTC
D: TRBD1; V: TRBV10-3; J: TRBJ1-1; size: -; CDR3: CAIRPGTGNTEAFF; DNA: TGTGCCATCAGGCCGGGGACAGGGAACACTGAAGCTTTCTTT
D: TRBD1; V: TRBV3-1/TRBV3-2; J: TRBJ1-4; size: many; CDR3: CASSQRLGTGPFF; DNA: TGTGCCAGCAGCCAAAGGCTCGGGACAGGGCCCTTTTTT
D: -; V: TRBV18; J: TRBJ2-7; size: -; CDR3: CASSPRQVSYEQYF; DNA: TGTGCCAGCTCACCCAGACAGGTTTCCTACGAGCAGTACTTC
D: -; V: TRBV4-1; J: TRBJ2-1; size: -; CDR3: CASSQDVAGAIGVNEQFF; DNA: TGCGCCAGCAGCCAAGATGTGGCCGGCGCTATAGGGGTCAATGAGCAGTTCTTC
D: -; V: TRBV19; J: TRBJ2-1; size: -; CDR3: CASNEGLSGNEQFF; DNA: TGTGCCAGTAATGAGGGACTCTCGGGGAATGAGCAGTTCTTC
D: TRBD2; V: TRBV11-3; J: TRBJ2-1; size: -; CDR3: CASSFSGTSGLSPYNEQFF; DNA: TGTGCCAGCAGCTTCTCCGGGACTAGCGGGCTTTCCCCCTACAATGAGCAGTTCTTC
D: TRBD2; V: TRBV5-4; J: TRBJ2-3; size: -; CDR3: CASSSTSVGYTQYF; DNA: TGTGCCAGCAGCTCTACTAGCGTAGGTTATACGCAGTATTTT
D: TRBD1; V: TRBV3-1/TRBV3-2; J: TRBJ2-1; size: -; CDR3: CASSHGQGANEQFF; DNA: TGTGCCAGCAGCCATGGACAGGGGGCCAATGAGCAGTTCTTC
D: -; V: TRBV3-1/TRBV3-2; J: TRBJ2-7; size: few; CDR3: CASSQDLASGQYF; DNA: TGTGCCAGCAGCCAAGACCTAGCGTCGGGGCAGTACTTC
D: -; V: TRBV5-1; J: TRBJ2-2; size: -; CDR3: CASSLGGTGELFF; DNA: TGCGCCAGCAGCTTAGGGGGCACCGGGGAGCTGTTTTTT
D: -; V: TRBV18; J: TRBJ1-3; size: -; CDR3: CASSLATVRGGTIYF; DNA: TGTGCCAGCTCACTAGCGACAGTCCGGGGAGGCACCATATATTTT
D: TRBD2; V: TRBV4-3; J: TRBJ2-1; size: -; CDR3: CASSQDGAGVSYNEQFF; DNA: TGCGCCAGCAGCCAAGATGGAGCGGGGGTGTCCTACAATGAGCAGTTCTTC
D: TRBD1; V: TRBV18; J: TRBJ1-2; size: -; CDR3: CASSPTGQDYGYTF; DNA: TGTGCCAGCTCACCGACGGGACAGGACTATGGCTACACCTTC
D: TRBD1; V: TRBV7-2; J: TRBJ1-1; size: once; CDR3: CASSSDRAGTEAFF; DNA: TGTGCCAGCAGCTCGGACAGGGCAGGCACTGAAGCTTTCTTT
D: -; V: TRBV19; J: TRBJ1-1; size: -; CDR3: CASSMRGMNTEAFF; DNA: TGTGCCAGTAGTATGCGGGGGATGAACACTGAAGCTTTCTTT
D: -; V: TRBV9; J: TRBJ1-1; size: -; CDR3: CASSLQADPLMNTEAFF; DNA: TGTGCCAGCAGCCTCCAGGCTGACCCATTAATGAACACTGAAGCTTTCTTT
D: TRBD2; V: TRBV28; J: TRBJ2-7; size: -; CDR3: CASGGWGTSGTSSYEQYF; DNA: TGTGCCAGCGGCGGTTGGGGGACTAGCGGGACCAGCTCCTACGAGCAGTACTTC
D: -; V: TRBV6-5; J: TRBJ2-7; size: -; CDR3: CASSPPPLYEQYF; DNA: TGTGCCAGCAGTCCACCGCCACTCTACGAGCAGTACTTC
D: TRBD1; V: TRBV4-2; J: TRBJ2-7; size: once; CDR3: CASSLSGQGYEQYF; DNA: TGTGCCAGCAGCCTTTCGGGACAGGGTTACGAGCAGTACTTC
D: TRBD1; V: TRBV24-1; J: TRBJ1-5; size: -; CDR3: CATSDPRTGHSNQPQHF; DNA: TGTGCCACCAGTGACCCGCGGACAGGACATAGCAATCAGCCCCAGCATTTT
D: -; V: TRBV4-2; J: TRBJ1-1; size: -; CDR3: CASTPRKMNTEAFF; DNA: TGTGCCAGCACGCCCAGGAAAATGAACACTGAAGCTTTCTTT
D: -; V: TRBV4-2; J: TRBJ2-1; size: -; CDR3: CASSLTGTPNEQFF; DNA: TGTGCCAGCAGCCTTACCGGGACTCCCAATGAGCAGTTCTTC
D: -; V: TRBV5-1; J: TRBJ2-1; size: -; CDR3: CASRRGGYNEQFF; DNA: TGCGCCAGCAGAAGGGGGGGCTACAATGAGCAGTTCTTC
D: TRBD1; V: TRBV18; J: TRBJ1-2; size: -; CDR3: CASSFDRVANYGYTF; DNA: TGTGCCAGCTCATTTGACAGGGTGGCTAACTATGGCTACACCTTC
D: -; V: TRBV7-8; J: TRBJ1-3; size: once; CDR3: CASSLGLFLSSGNTIYF; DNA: TGTGCCAGCAGCCTGGGACTGTTCCTTAGCTCTGGAAACACCATATATTTT
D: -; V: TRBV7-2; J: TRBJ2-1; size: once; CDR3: CASSLSTGSSYNEQFF; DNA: TGTGCCAGCAGCTTAAGTACCGGGAGCTCCTACAATGAGCAGTTCTTC
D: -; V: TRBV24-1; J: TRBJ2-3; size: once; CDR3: CATQNAASTDTQYF; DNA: TGTGCCACCCAGAACGCGGCTAGCACAGATACGCAGTATTTT
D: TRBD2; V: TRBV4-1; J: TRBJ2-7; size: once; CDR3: CASSQSGLAGGEQYF; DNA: TGCGCCAGCAGCCAGAGCGGGCTAGCGGGAGGCGAGCAGTACTTC
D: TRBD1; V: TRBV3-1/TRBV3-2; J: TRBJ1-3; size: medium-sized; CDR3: CASSQTGIRSNTIYF; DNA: TGTGCCAGCAGCCAGACAGGGATCCGGTCAAACACCATATATTTT
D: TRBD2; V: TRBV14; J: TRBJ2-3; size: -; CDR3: CASSGLAGYYDTQYF; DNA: TGTGCCAGCAGCGGACTAGCGGGTTACTACGATACGCAGTATTTT
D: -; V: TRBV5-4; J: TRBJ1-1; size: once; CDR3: CASSKRGGNTEAFF; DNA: TGTGCCAGCAGTAAAAGGGGGGGAAACACTGAAGCTTTCTTT
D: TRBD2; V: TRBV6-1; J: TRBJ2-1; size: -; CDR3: CASREGLARYNEQFF; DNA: TGTGCCAGCAGGGAAGGACTAGCACGATACAATGAGCAGTTCTTC
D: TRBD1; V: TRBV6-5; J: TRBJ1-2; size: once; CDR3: CASARQGAYGYTF; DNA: TGTGCCAGCGCGCGACAGGGGGCGTATGGCTACACCTTC
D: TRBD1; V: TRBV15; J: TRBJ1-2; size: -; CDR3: CATSYDRENYGYTF; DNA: TGTGCCACCAGCTACGACAGGGAGAACTATGGCTACACCTTC
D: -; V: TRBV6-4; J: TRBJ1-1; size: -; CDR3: CASSEDRGMTEAFF; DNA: TGTGCCAGCAGTGAAGACCGGGGGATGACTGAAGCTTTCTTT
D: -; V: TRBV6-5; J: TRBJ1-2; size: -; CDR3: CASSYRANYGYTF; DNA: TGTGCCAGCAGTTACAGAGCCAACTATGGCTACACCTTC